The subject of this entry is one TCR beta chain. Study processing details: How many nucleated cells were present was estimated from reference gene primer amplification. Assay: immunoSEQ multiplex PCR; the TCRdb copy retains only in-frame clones and omits some. The DNA was the basis for D and trimming; V, J and clone size are from that table. The data contain just over 95,000 clones, over 70% of them singletons. The entry originates in a study of blood T cell repertoires in COVID-19. The germline CDR1 and CDR2 sequences are LNHDA and SQIVND (reference sequence). V shed 5 bases and J shed 7 bases, with 8 bases lying between them. The CDR3 totals 12 residues.

The genes are TRBV19 and TRBJ2-2; a weak D match, TRBD1 (6 bases). This sequence originates from a man aged 55 to 69 with acute or convalescent COVID-19. Input material: peripheral blood. CDR3 sequence: CASSPRGGELFF. The CDR3, as DNA: TGTGCCAGTAGTCCCAGGGGCGGGGAGCTGTTTTTT. Combining the CDR3 with reference TRBV19 and TRBJ2-2 gives the whole variable domain DGGITQSPKYLFRKEGQNVTLSCEQNLNHDAMYWYRQDPGQGLRLIYYSQIVNDFQKGDIAEGYSVSREKKESFPLTVTSAQKNPTAFYLCASSPRGGELFFGEGSRLTVL.